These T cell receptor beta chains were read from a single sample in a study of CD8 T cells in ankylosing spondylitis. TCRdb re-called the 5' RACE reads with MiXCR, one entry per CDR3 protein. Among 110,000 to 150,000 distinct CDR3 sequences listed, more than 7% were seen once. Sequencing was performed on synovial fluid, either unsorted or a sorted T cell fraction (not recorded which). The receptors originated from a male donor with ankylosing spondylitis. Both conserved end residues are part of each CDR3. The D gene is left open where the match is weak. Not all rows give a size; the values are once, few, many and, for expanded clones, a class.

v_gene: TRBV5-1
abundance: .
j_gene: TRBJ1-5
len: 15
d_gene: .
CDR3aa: CASSPGANSNQPQHF
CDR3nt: TGCGCCAGCAGCCCAGGGGCGAATAGCAATCAGCCCCAGCATTTT

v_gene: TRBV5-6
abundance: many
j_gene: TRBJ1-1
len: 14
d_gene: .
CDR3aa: CASSDTGGDTEAFF
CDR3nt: TGTGCCAGCAGCGATACAGGAGGTGACACTGAAGCTTTCTTT

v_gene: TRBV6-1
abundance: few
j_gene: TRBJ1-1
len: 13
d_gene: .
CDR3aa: CASRAKLNTEAFF
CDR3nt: TGTGCCAGCAGGGCCAAGTTGAACACTGAAGCTTTCTTT

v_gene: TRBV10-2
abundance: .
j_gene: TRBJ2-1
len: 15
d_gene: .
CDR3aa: CASSGTVTGYNEQFF
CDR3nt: TGCGCCAGCAGCGGGACCGTGACTGGCTACAATGAGCAGTTCTTC

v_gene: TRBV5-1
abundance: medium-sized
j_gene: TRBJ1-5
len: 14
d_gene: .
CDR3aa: CASRPGDSNQPQHF
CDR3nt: TGCGCCAGCAGGCCAGGGGATAGCAATCAGCCCCAGCATTTT

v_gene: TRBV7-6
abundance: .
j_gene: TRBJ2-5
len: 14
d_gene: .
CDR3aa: CASSLFTGLETQYF
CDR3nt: TGTGCCAGCAGCTTATTTACGGGGCTTGAGACCCAGTACTTC

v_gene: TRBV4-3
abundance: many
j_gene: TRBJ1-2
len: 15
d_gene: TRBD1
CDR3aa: CASSQEEGAGYGYTF
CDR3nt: TGCGCCAGCAGCCAAGAGGAGGGGGCGGGCTATGGCTACACCTTC

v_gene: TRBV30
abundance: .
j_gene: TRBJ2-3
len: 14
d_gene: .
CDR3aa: CAWTVGSGTDTQYF
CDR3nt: TGTGCCTGGACGGTAGGGTCCGGCACAGATACGCAGTATTTT

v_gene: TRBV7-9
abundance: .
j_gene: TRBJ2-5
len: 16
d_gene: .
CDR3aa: CASSLGPVDGEETQYF
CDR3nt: TGTGCCAGCAGCCTCGGGCCGGTAGATGGGGAAGAGACCCAGTACTTC

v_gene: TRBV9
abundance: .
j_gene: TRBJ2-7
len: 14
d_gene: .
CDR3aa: CASSLRTFSYEQYF
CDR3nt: TGTGCCAGCAGCCTTCGGACATTTTCCTACGAGCAGTACTTC

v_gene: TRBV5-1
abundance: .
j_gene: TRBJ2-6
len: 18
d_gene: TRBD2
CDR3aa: CASKRLAGQISGANVLTF
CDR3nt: TGCGCCAGCAAGCGACTAGCGGGACAAATCTCTGGGGCCAACGTCCTGACTTTC

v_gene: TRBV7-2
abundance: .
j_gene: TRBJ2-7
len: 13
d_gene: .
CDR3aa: CASSLQRTHEQYF
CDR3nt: TGTGCCAGCAGCCTGCAGAGGACCCACGAGCAGTACTTC

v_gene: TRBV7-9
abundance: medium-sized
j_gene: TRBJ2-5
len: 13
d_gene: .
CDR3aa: CASTQRSQETQYF
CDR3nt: TGTGCCAGCACCCAGCGATCTCAAGAGACCCAGTACTTC

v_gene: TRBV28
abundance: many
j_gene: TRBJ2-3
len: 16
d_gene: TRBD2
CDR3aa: CASSSSSGTSTDTQYF
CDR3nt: TGTGCCAGCAGTTCCTCTAGCGGGACTAGCACAGATACGCAGTATTTT

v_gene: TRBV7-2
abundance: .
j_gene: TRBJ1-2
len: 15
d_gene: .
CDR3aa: CASSGRQGKGYGYTF
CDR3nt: TGTGCCAGCAGCGGAAGGCAGGGGAAGGGCTATGGCTACACCTTC

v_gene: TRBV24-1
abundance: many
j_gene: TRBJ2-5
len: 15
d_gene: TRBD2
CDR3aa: CATSGSGGARETQYF
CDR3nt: TGTGCCACCAGCGGGAGCGGGGGGGCCAGGGAGACCCAGTACTTC

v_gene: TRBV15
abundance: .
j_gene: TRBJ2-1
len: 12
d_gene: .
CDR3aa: CATSKLYNEQFF
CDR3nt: TGTGCCACCAGCAAGTTGTACAATGAGCAGTTCTTC

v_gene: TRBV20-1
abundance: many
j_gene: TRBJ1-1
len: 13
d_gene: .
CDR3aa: CSARDRRNTEAFF
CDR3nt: TGCAGTGCTAGAGACCGACGTAATACTGAAGCTTTCTTT